This T cell receptor (beta chain) emerged from a study of cytomegalovirus exposure and HLA in healthy donors. Study-wide results and limits: Previously analyzed data showed that most TCR beta V segments were productive at a frequency of about 90% or about 30%.

Points on this clone: What it binds is unknown.

Germline loops: CDR1 SGHNT, CDR2 YYREEE (reference sequence). The CDR3 loop spans 16 amino acids. V lost 0 bases, J lost 3 bases, and 3 bases stayed unmatched. PCR employed 60 Vbeta and 13 Jbeta primers. Profiled with immunoSEQ multiplex PCR; TCRdb holds only in-frame clones, not every one. The sample has some 180,000 clones; roughly 80% are singletons. The gene calls are TRBV5-4 and TRBJ2-1; the match to TRBD2 covers 10 bases. The receptor was derived from a man in his forties or fifties in good health and CMV-seropositive. Input material: PBMCs. The chain's CDR3 is CASSLGTSGYYNEQFF. The CDR3 DNA reads as TGTGCCAGCAGCTTGGGGACTAGCGGTTACTACAATGAGCAGTTCTTC.